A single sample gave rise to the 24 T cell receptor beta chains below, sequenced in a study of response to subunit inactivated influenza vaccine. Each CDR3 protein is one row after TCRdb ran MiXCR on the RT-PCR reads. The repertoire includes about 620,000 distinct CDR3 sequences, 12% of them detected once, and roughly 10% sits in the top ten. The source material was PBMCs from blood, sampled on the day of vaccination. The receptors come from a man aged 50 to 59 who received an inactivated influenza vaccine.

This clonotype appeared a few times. The CDR3, as DNA: TGTGCCAGCAGCCAAGCCCCGGCTTCAGGGGCGTATCTGTTTTTT. This gives the protein CASSQAPASGAYLFF. The rearrangement joins TRBV14 to TRBJ1-4; a weak D match, TRBD1 (6 bases). Germline values: CDR1 SGHDN, CDR2 FVKESK. The CDR3 is made up of 15 amino acids. Trimming shortened V by 1 base and J by 14 bases, and 20 bases separated the two germline ends.

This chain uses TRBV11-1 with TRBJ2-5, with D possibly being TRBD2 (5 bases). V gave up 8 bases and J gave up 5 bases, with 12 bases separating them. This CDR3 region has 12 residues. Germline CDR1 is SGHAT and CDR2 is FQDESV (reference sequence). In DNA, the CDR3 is TGTGCCAGCGCGTTGGCGGGCGAGACCCAGTACTTC. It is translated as CASALAGETQYF.

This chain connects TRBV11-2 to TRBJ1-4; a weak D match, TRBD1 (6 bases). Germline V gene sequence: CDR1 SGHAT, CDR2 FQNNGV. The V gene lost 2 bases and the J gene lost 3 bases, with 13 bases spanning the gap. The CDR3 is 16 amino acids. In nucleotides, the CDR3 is TGTGCCAGCAGCTTAAGATTGCCAGGGGCTAATGAAAAACTGTTTTTT. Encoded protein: CASSLRLPGANEKLFF.

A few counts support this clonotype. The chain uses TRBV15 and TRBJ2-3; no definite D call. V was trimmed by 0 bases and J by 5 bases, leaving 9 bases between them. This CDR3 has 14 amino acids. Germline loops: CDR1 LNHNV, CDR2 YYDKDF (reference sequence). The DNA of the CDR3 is TGTGCCACCAGCAGAGATCCGGACCGAGATACGCAGTATTTT. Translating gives CATSRDPDRDTQYF.

This chain's CDR3 is CASSPLSPLGTQYF. The CDR3 DNA sequence: TGTGCCAGCAGTCCCCTGTCCCCGCTTGGGACCCAGTACTTC. The chain carries TRBV2 and TRBJ2-5; D uncertain. V was shortened by 5 bases and J by 7 bases, with 17 bases between the two germline ends. CDR3 length: 14 residues. Germline CDR1 reads SNHLY; CDR2 reads FYNNEI.

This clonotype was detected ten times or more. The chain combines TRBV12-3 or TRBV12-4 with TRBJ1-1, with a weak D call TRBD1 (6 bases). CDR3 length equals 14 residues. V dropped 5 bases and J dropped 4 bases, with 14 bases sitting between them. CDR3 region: CASSGPGEGTEAFF. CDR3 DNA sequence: TGTGCCAGCAGTGGACCAGGGGAGGGCACTGAAGCTTTCTTT.

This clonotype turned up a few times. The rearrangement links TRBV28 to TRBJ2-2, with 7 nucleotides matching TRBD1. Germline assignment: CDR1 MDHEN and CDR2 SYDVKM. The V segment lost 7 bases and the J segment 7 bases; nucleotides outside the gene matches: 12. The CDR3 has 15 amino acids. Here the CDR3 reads CASISGGNDGGELFF. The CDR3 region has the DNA TGTGCCAGCATCTCAGGGGGTAATGACGGCGGGGAGCTGTTTTTT.

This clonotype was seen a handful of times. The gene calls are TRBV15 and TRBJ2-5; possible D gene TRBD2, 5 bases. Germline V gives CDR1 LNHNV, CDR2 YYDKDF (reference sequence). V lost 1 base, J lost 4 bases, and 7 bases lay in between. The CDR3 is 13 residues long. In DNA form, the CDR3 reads TGTGCCACCAGCAGAGGTGGGAGAGAGACCCAGTACTTC. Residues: CATSRGGRETQYF.

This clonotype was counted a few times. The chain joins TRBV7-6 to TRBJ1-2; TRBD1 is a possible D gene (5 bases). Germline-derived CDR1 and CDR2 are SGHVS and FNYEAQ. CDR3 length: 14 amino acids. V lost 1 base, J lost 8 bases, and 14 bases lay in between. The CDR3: CASSLDAGSGGYTF. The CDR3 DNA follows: TGTGCCAGCAGCTTAGATGCAGGATCAGGGGGCTACACCTTC.

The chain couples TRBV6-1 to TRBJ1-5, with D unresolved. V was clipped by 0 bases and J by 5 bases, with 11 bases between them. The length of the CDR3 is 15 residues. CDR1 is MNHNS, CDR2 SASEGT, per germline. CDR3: CASSEARSIYQPQHF. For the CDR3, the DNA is TGTGCCAGCAGTGAAGCCCGAAGTATCTATCAGCCCCAGCATTTT.

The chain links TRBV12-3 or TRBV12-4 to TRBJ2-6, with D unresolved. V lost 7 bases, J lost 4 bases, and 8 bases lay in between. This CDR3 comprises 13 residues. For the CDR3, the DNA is TGTGCCAGCATCCTAGGGGGGGCCAACGTCCTGACTTTC. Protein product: CASILGGANVLTF.

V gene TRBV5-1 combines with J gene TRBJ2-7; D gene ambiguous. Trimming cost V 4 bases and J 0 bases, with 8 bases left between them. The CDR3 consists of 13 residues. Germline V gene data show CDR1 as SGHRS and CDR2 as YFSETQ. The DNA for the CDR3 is TGCGCCAGCAGCGACGGAGTCTCCTACGAGCAGTACTTC. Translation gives CASSDGVSYEQYF.

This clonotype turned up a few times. The CDR3 is CASSRQGGSAKNIQYF. Written as DNA, the CDR3 is TGTGCCAGCAGTAGACAGGGGGGAAGTGCCAAAAACATTCAGTACTTC. The rearrangement links TRBV28 to TRBJ2-4, with TRBD1 identical over 9 bases. The CDR3 has 16 amino acids. Germline-derived CDR1 and CDR2 are MDHEN and SYDVKM. The V gene end was trimmed by 5 bases and the J gene end by 1 base; junction bases not matched to a gene: 6.

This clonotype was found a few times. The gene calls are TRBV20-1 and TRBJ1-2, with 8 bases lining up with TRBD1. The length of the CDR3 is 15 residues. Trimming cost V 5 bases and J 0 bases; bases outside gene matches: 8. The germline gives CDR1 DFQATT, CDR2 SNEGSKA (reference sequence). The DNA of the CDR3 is TGCAGTGCTTCAAGGACAGGGATCACTAACTATGGCTACACCTTC. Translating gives CSASRTGITNYGYTF.

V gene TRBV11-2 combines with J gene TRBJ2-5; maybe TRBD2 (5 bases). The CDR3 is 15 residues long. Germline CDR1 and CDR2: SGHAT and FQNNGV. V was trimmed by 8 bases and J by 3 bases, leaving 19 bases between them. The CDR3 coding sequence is TGTGCCAGCCCCTCAGGTGGGAGACCTAAAGAGACCCAGTACTTC. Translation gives CASPSGGRPKETQYF.

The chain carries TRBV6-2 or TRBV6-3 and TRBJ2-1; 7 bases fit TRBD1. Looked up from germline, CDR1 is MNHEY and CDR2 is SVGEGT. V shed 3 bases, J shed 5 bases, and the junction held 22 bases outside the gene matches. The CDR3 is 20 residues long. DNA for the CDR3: TGTGCCAGCAGTTATCAGTATGGAATCGAGGTGGGGACAGATAACAATGAGCAGTTCTTC. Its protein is CASSYQYGIEVGTDNNEQFF.

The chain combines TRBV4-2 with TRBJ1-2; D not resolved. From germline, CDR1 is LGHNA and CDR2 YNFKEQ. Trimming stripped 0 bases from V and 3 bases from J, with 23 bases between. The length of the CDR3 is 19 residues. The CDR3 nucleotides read TGTGCCAGCAGCCAAGATATAAGTAATCTGGCAGCCGGGGACTATGGCTACACCTTC. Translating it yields CASSQDISNLAAGDYGYTF.

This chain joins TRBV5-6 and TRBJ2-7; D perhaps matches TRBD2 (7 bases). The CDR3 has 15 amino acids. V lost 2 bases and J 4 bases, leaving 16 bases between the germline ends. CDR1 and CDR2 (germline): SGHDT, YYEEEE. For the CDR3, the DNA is TGTGCCAGCAGCTTCTCGGGGAGGGGGTATTACGAGCAGTACTTC. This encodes CASSFSGRGYYEQYF.

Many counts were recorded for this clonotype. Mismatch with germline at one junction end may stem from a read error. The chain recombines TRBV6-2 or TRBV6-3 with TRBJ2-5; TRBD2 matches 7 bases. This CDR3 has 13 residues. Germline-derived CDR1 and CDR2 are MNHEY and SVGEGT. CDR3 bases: TGTGCCAGCAGCTTACTAGCGCAAGCGACCCAGTACTTC. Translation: CASSLLAQATQYF.

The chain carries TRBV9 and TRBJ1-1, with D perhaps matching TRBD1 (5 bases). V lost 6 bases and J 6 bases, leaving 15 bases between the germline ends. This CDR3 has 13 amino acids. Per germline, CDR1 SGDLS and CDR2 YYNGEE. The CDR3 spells CASKPPGGAEAFF. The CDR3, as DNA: TGTGCCAGCAAACCACCCGGGGGTGCTGAAGCTTTCTTT.

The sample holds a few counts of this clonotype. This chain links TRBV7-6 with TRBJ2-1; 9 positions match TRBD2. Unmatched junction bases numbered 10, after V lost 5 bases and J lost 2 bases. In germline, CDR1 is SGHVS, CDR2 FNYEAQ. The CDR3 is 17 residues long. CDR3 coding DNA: TGTGCCAGCAGCCCCACGTTAGGGACTAGCACCTACAATGAGCAGTTCTTC. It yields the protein CASSPTLGTSTYNEQFF.

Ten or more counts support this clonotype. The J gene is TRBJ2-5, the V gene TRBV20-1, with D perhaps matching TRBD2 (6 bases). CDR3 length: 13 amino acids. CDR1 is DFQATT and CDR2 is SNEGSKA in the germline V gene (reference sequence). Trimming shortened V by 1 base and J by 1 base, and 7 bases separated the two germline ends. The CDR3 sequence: CSARAGAQETQYF. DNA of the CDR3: TGCAGTGCTAGAGCGGGAGCCCAAGAGACCCAGTACTTC.

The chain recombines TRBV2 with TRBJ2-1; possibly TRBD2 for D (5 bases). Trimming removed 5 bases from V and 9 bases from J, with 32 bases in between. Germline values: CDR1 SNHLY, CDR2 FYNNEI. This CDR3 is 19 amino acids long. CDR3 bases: TGTGCCAGCAGTTTAACCCCCTTGAGGAGCGGTCGAGCGTCCAGTGAGCAGTTCTTC. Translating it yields CASSLTPLRSGRASSEQFF.

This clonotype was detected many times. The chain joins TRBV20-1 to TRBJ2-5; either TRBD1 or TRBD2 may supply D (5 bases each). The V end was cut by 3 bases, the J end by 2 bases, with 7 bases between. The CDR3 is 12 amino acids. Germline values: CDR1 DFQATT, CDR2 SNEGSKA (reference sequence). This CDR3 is CSARRGQETQYF. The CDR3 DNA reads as TGCAGTGCTAGGAGGGGACAAGAGACCCAGTACTTC.